Shown below are 11 T cell receptor beta chains from a single sample sequenced in a study of cytomegalovirus exposure and HLA in healthy donors. Assay used: immunoSEQ multiplex PCR; TCRdb lists only in-frame clones, some missing. This sample has around 350,000 clones, with roughly 89% found just once. Sequencing was done on a sample of PBMCs. These receptors originate from a woman in her late teens or twenties in good health and CMV-seronegative.

The chain carries TRBV27 and TRBJ2-5; 10 bases match TRBD2. The trim removed 0 bases at V and 2 bases at J, leaving 3 bases unmatched. The CDR3 consists of 16 residues. CDR1 is MNHEY, CDR2 SMNVEV, per germline (reference sequence). The CDR3 loop reads CASSLSPSGGQETQYF. CDR3 DNA: TGTGCCAGCAGTTTATCCCCTAGCGGGGGACAAGAGACCCAGTACTTC.

The chain has TRBV19 and TRBJ1-5; weak D call: TRBD1 (6 bases). This CDR3 comprises 17 residues. Per germline, CDR1 LNHDA and CDR2 SQIVND (reference sequence). Trimming shortened V by 5 bases and J by 6 bases, and 23 bases separated the two germline ends. CDR3 coding DNA: TGTGCCAGTAGTCACGACGGGGGGCTTCTGGCCAGTCAGCCCCAGCATTTT. The encoded protein is CASSHDGGLLASQPQHF.

J is TRBJ1-5 and V is TRBV4-1; D is ambiguous. Trimming shortened V by 0 bases and J by 7 bases, and 7 bases separated the two germline ends. Germline CDR1 reads MGHRA; CDR2 reads YSYEKL. The CDR3 totals 13 residues. In DNA, the CDR3 is TGCGCCAGCAGCCAAGAGAGGTCCCAGCCCCAGCATTTT. Translating it yields CASSQERSQPQHF.

The CDR3 nucleotides are TGTGCCAGCAGCTTGGCCGGGACAGGGGCCCCCGGGGAGCTGTTTTTT. This sequence encodes CASSLAGTGAPGELFF. The V gene is TRBV5-4, the J gene TRBJ2-2; 10 positions agree with TRBD1. CDR1 SGHNT and CDR2 YYREEE come from the germline V gene (reference sequence). The V gene end was trimmed by 0 bases and the J gene end by 6 bases; junction bases not matched to a gene: 5. The CDR3 sequence is 16 residues long.

The chain joins TRBV7-2 to TRBJ1-1; no firm D call. Germline values: CDR1 SGHTA, CDR2 FQGNSA. V was cut by 5 bases and J by 0 bases, with 13 bases left in between. This CDR3 region has 15 residues. CDR3 protein: CASSLVQAMNTEAFF. For the CDR3, the DNA is TGTGCCAGCAGCCTTGTCCAGGCGATGAACACTGAAGCTTTCTTT.

CDR3 sequence reads: CASSPGTGLNQPQHF. The DNA for the CDR3 is TGTGCCAGCTCACCGGGGACAGGGCTTAATCAGCCCCAGCATTTT. The chain uses TRBV18 and TRBJ1-5; 9 nucleotides agree with TRBD1. Trimming cost V 3 bases and J 4 bases; bases outside gene matches: 4. The length of the CDR3 is 15 residues. Germline V gene data show CDR1 as KGHSH and CDR2 as LQKENI.

The chain joins TRBV19 to TRBJ2-3, with TRBD2 matching 7 bases. CDR1 and CDR2 from the germline V gene are LNHDA and SQIVND (reference sequence). With V trimmed by 5 bases and J by 5 bases, 19 bases remained unmatched. The length of the CDR3 is 18 residues. The CDR3 reads CASSFLGRKGGDEDTQYF. The CDR3 nucleotides are TGTGCCAGTAGTTTTCTCGGGAGGAAAGGCGGGGATGAAGATACGCAGTATTTT.

This chain joins TRBV27 and TRBJ1-5; weak D call: TRBD1 (6 bases). This CDR3 is 16 amino acids long. Germline V gene data show CDR1 as MNHEY and CDR2 as SMNVEV (reference sequence). V dropped 4 bases and J dropped 2 bases, with 15 bases sitting between them. This CDR3 reads CASSSGGRGGNQPQHF. DNA of the CDR3: TGTGCCAGCAGTTCGGGGGGGCGCGGCGGCAATCAGCCCCAGCATTTT.

This chain connects TRBV7-2 to TRBJ2-1; TRBD1 aligns across 9 bases. The CDR3 contains 15 residues. Germline CDR1 SGHTA, CDR2 FQGNSA. V gave up 1 base and J gave up 12 bases; unmatched junction bases: 10. This CDR3 is CASSLVRDRARGQFF. In DNA form, the CDR3 reads TGTGCCAGCAGCTTAGTCCGGGACAGGGCGCGTGGGCAGTTCTTC.

The gene calls are TRBV6-5 and TRBJ1-2; D unclear. This CDR3 is 14 amino acids long. Germline values: CDR1 MNHEY, CDR2 SVGAGI. Trimming shortened V by 5 bases and J by 5 bases, and 15 bases separated the two germline ends. Here the CDR3 DNA reads TGTGCCAGCAGTGAGGGTCCGGAGGTGTATGGCTACACCTTC. This gives the protein CASSEGPEVYGYTF.

The chain links TRBV4-1 to TRBJ1-2; D is perhaps TRBD1 (5 bases). Trimming shortened V by 1 base and J by 7 bases, and 16 bases separated the two germline ends. Germline V gene data show CDR1 as MGHRA and CDR2 as YSYEKL. The CDR3 contains 15 residues. The DNA of the CDR3 is TGCGCCAGCAGCCAAGCGGGGGGGTCCTTTGCTGGCTACACCTTC. Translation: CASSQAGGSFAGYTF.